This TCR beta chain was captured by sequencing in a study of a mutant IDH1 vaccine in newly diagnosed glioma. Whole-study context: The treated population exhibited a male proportion of approximately 62%, a female proportion of about 38%, and a mean age of 40.4 years.

The CDR3 spans 13 residues. Trimming removed 3 bases from V and 3 bases from J, with 9 bases in between. CDR1 SGHTA and CDR2 FQGNSA come from the germline V gene. Sequencing used immunoSEQ multiplex PCR; TCRdb keeps in-frame clones, though not all of them. The sample contains about 64,000 clones, about 74% of which appear only once. Of note for this clone: Its antigen is still unknown.

The time point: week 35, safety follow-up. Each dose delivered 300 ug of mutant IDH1 20-mer peptide subcutaneously with imiquimod. The clonotype was recovered from a man aged 50 to 60 with glioma. The sample in question was PBMCs, obtained from a glioma patient whose treatment included an IDH1 peptide vaccine. This chain links TRBV7-2 with TRBJ2-7; a possible D gene is TRBD1 (6 bases). The CDR3 loop is CASSFGGGYEQYF. In DNA form, the CDR3 reads TGTGCCAGCAGCTTTGGGGGCGGCTACGAGCAGTACTTC.